This TCR beta chain appears in the sequencing data of a study of blood T cells in healthy people across ages. A second PCR of roughly 7 to 11 cycles used a sample-barcoded 5' primer and a J-beta primer mix. TCRdb itself ran the 5' RACE reads through MiXCR, one entry per CDR3 protein. In the table there are roughly 700,000 distinct CDR3 sequences, around 48% of which are singletons. The germline CDR1 and CDR2 sequences are MRHNA and SNTAGT. The CDR3 consists of 14 residues. Trimming took off 4 bases at V and 5 bases at J, with 12 bases between the two ends. Overall study findings and caveats: Roughly linear age-related decline in beta diversity appeared, significant by age approximately 40. Unsorted PBMC input precluded a conclusive naive versus antigen-experienced comparison.

This clonotype was found a few times. Its antigen is currently unknown. Material: blood. The origin of this receptor is a woman aged 55-69 years in good health. V gene TRBV6-4 combines with J gene TRBJ2-1; possible D gene TRBD1, 5 bases. CDR3 coding DNA: TGTGCCAGCAGTGTCCTACAGGCCCACAATGAGCAGTTCTTC. This codes for CASSVLQAHNEQFF.